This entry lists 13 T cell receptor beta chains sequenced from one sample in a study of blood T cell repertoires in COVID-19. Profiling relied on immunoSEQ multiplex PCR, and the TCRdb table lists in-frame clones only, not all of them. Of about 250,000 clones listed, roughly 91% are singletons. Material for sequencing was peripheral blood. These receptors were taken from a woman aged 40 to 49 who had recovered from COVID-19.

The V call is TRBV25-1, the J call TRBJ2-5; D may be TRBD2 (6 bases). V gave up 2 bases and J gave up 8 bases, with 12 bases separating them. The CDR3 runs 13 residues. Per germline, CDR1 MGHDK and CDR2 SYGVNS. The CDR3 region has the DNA TGTGCCAGCAGTGAAATGAGCGGGTCCACCCAGTACTTC. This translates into CASSEMSGSTQYF.

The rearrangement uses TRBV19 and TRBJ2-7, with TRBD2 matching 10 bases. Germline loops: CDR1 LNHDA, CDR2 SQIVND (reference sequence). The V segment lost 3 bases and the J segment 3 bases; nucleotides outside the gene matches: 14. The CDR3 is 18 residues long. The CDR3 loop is CASSMMRASGSSGYEQYF. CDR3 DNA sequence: TGTGCCAGTAGTATGATGAGGGCTAGCGGGAGCAGTGGCTACGAGCAGTACTTC.

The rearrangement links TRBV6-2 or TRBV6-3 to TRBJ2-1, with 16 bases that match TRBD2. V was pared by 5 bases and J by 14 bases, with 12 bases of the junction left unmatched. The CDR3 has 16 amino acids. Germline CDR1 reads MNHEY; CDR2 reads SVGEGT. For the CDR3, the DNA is TGTGCCAGCAGTCACTTGGGACTAGCGGGAGGGACTGTCGAGTTCTTC. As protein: CASSHLGLAGGTVEFF.

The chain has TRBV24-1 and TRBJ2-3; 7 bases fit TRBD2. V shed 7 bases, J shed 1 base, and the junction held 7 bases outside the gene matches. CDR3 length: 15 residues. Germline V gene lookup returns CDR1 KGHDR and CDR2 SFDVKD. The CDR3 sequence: CATRAGGVGTDTQYF. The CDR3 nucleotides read TGTGCCACCAGGGCTGGGGGGGTAGGCACAGATACGCAGTATTTT.

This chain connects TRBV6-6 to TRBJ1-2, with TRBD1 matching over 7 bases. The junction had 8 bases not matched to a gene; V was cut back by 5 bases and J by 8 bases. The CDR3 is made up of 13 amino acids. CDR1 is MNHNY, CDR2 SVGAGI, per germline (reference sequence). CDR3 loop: CASSHTQGIGYTF. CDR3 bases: TGTGCCAGCAGTCACACACAGGGGATAGGCTACACCTTC.

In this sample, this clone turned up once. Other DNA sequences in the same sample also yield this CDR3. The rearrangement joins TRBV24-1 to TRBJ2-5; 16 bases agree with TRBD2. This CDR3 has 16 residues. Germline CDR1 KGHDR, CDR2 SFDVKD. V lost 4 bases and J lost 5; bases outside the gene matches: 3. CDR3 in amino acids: CATSDPGLAGGETQYF. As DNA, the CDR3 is TGTGCCACCAGTGACCCGGGACTAGCGGGGGGGGAGACCCAGTACTTC.

CDR3 in DNA: TGCGCCAGCAGCTTGGAGGGGGCGCGTGGCACTGAAGCTTTCTTT. Encoded protein: CASSLEGARGTEAFF. V gene TRBV5-1 combines with J gene TRBJ1-1; 7 bases agree with TRBD1. CDR1 SGHRS and CDR2 YFSETQ come from the germline V gene. The CDR3 spans 15 residues. V lost 0 bases to trimming and J lost 4 bases; unmatched junction nucleotides: 6.

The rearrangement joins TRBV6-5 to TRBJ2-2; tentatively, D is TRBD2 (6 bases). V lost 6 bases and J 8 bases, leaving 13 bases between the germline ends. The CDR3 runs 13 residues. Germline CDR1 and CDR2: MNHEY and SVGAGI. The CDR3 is CASSLAGKGELFF. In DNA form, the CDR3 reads TGTGCCAGCAGCCTCGCGGGGAAGGGGGAGCTGTTTTTT.

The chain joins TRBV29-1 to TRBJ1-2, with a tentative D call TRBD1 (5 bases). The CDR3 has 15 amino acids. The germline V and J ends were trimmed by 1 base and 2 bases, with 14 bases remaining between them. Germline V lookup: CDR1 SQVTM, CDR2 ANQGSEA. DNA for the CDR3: TGCAGCGTTGAAGTGCGGCAGGGATCCAACTATGGCTACACCTTC. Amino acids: CSVEVRQGSNYGYTF. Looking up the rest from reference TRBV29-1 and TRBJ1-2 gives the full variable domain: SAVISQKPSRDICQRGTSLTIQCQVDSQVTMMFWYRQQPGQSLTLIATANQGSEATYESGFVIDKFPISRPNLTFSTLTVSNMSPEDSSIYLCSVEVRQGSNYGYTFGSGTRLTVV.

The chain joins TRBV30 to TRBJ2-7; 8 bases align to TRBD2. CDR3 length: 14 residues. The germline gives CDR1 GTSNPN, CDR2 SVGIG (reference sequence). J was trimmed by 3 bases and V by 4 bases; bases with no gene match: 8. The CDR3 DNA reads TGTGCCTGGACCCTCAGGCGGGGGGTCTACGAGCAGTACTTC. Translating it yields CAWTLRRGVYEQYF. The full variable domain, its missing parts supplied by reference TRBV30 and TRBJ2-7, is SQTIHQWPATLVQPVGSPLSLECTVEGTSNPNLYWYRQAAGRGLQLLFYSVGIGQISSEVPQNLSASRPQDRQFILSSKKLLLSDSGFYLCAWTLRRGVYEQYFGPGTRLTVT.

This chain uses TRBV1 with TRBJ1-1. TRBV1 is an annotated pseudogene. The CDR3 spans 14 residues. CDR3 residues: CTKTGPREDTEAFF. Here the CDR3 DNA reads TGCACCAAAACCGGACCCCGGGAAGACACTGAAGCTTTCTTT.

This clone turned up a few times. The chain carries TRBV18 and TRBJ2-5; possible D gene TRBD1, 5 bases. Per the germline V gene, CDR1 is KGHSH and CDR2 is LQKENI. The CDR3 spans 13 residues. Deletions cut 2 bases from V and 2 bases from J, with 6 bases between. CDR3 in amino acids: CASSPRGQETQYF. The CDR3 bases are TGTGCCAGCTCACCAAGGGGTCAAGAGACCCAGTACTTC.

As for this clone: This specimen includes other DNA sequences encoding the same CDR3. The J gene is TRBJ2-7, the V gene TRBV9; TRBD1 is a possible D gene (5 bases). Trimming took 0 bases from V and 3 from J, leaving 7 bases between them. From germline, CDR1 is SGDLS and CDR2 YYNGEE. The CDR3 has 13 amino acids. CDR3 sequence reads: CASSVGGSYEQYF. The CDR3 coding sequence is TGTGCCAGCAGCGTAGGGGGCAGCTACGAGCAGTACTTC.